One and the same sample provided the 21 T cell receptor beta chains below, sequenced in a study of T cell changes during pregnancy in multiple sclerosis. TCRdb keeps only in-frame clones here, not all; method: immunoSEQ multiplex PCR. In the table there are fewer than 110,000 clones, 85% to 95% of which are singletons. The input for sequencing was peripheral blood, taken after pregnancy. The receptor source for this set is a female donor with multiple sclerosis, enrolled in a pregnancy study.

The genes are TRBV28 and TRBJ2-7; tentatively, D is TRBD1 (5 bases). The CDR3 totals 14 residues. The germline V gene encodes CDR1 MDHEN and CDR2 SYDVKM. The V and J ends lost 7 bases and 2 bases respectively, with 15 bases between them. The CDR3 sequence is CASMVYDRAYEQYF. DNA of the CDR3: TGTGCCAGCATGGTGTATGACAGAGCCTACGAGCAGTACTTC.

This chain joins TRBV5-4 and TRBJ2-3; D perhaps matches TRBD1 (6 bases). The germline V and J ends were trimmed by 6 bases and 5 bases, with 16 bases remaining between them. The CDR3 loop spans 14 amino acids. In germline, CDR1 is SGHNT, CDR2 YYREEE (reference sequence). The CDR3 nucleotides are TGTGCCAGCAATAGGCAGGGGAACCGAGATACGCAGTATTTT. The encoded protein is CASNRQGNRDTQYF.

This clone has more than one count but fewer than ten. The rearrangement joins TRBV19 to TRBJ1-1; 10 bases are shared with TRBD1. CDR3 length equals 16 residues. V lost 2 bases, J lost 10 bases, and 13 bases stayed unmatched. Germline lookup yields CDR1 LNHDA and CDR2 SQIVND (reference sequence). This CDR3 is CASSIPPQTGGQAAFF. In DNA form, the CDR3 reads TGTGCCAGTAGTATACCCCCCCAGACAGGGGGCCAGGCAGCTTTCTTT.

The rearrangement links TRBV29-1 to TRBJ2-3, with D possibly matching TRBD2 (5 bases). Per the germline V gene, CDR1 is SQVTM and CDR2 is ANQGSEA. The CDR3 loop spans 14 amino acids. The V gene lost 7 bases and the J gene lost 4 bases, with 18 bases spanning the gap. CDR3 amino acids: CSAGGRLGPDTQYF. The DNA for the CDR3 is TGCAGCGCCGGAGGCCGACTCGGTCCAGATACGCAGTATTTT.

The chain carries TRBV7-2 and TRBJ2-3; TRBD1 might be the D (5 bases). The CDR3 has 16 amino acids. The germline gives CDR1 SGHTA, CDR2 FQGNSA. Trimming pared 5 bases from V and 2 bases from J, leaving 17 bases between. In nucleotides, the CDR3 is TGTGCCAGCAGCCCCCCGGGTAGGGGCCACACAGATACGCAGTATTTT. It specifies CASSPPGRGHTDTQYF.

The rearrangement links TRBV7-9 to TRBJ1-1, with D possibly being TRBD1 (6 bases). CDR3 size: 13 residues. The V end was cut by 5 bases, the J end by 5 bases, with 12 bases between. Germline assignment: CDR1 SEHNR and CDR2 FQNEAQ (reference sequence). CDR3 DNA sequence: TGTGCCAGCAGCGAAGGGGGTACGACTGAAGCTTTCTTT. Its translation: CASSEGGTTEAFF.

The rearrangement links TRBV28 to TRBJ2-1, with 7 bases identical to TRBD2. J was trimmed by 7 bases and V by 3 bases; bases with no gene match: 3. CDR1 and CDR2 from the germline V gene are MDHEN and SYDVKM. The CDR3 totals 13 residues. CDR3 DNA: TGTGCCAGCAGTTTGTCGGGGGGAAATGAGCAGTTCTTC. Residues: CASSLSGGNEQFF.

This chain connects TRBV19 to TRBJ2-3; 14 bases map to TRBD2. V lost 8 bases and J lost 5; bases outside the gene matches: 6. Germline V gives CDR1 LNHDA, CDR2 SQIVND (reference sequence). CDR3 length: 15 residues. CDR3 nucleotide sequence: TGTGCCAGTTCCTCCGGGACTAGCGGGAGAGATACGCAGTATTTT. This encodes CASSSGTSGRDTQYF. Variable domain in full (rest from reference TRBV19 and TRBJ2-3): DGGITQSPKYLFRKEGQNVTLSCEQNLNHDAMYWYRQDPGQGLRLIYYSQIVNDFQKGDIAEGYSVSREKKESFPLTVTSAQKNPTAFYLCASSSGTSGRDTQYFGPGTRLTVL.

V gene TRBV5-1 combines with J gene TRBJ1-1; maybe TRBD1 (5 bases). V was shortened by 1 base and J by 0 bases, with 13 bases between the two germline ends. Germline V CDR1 and CDR2: SGHRS, YFSETQ. The CDR3 loop spans 16 amino acids. The CDR3 bases are TGCGCCAGCAGCTTGCGCGGTCAGGGTGTGAACACTGAAGCTTTCTTT. Its protein product is CASSLRGQGVNTEAFF. The whole variable domain, remainder taken from reference TRBV5-1 and TRBJ1-1, is KAGVTQTPRYLIKTRGQQVTLSCSPISGHRSVSWYQQTPGQGLQFLFEYFSETQRNKGNFPGRFSGRQFSNSRSEMNVSTLELGDSALYLCASSLRGQGVNTEAFFGQGTRLTVV.

This clone came up once. The V and J genes are TRBV7-9 and TRBJ2-7, with 8 nucleotides matching TRBD2. Trimming cost V 1 base and J 6 bases; bases outside gene matches: 8. The CDR3 loop spans 15 amino acids. Germline CDR1 and CDR2: SEHNR and FQNEAQ (reference sequence). The CDR3 bases are TGTGCCAGCAGCTTAGAGGGCGGGGGGTTCTTCGAGCAGTACTTC. This translates into CASSLEGGGFFEQYF.

The rearrangement joins TRBV15 to TRBJ1-1; D gene ambiguous. CDR3 length equals 14 residues. The germline V and J ends were trimmed by 1 base and 0 bases, with 6 bases remaining between them. The V gene's germline CDR1 is LNHNV and CDR2 YYDKDF (reference sequence). The CDR3: CATSRGGLNTEAFF. CDR3 nucleotide sequence: TGTGCCACCAGCAGAGGAGGGTTGAACACTGAAGCTTTCTTT.

This chain links TRBV5-1 with TRBJ2-1; tentative D call: TRBD2 (5 bases). The CDR3 runs to 12 residues. Germline V gene lookup returns CDR1 SGHRS and CDR2 YFSETQ. V gave up 3 bases and J gave up 7 bases, with 8 bases separating them. CDR3 DNA sequence: TGCGCCAGCAGCTGGGAGTGGAATGAGCAGTTCTTC. Translation gives CASSWEWNEQFF.

The rearrangement links TRBV2 to TRBJ2-3; 9 nucleotides agree with TRBD2. Trimming at V came to 3 bases and at J to 3 bases, leaving 4 bases not matched to a gene. This CDR3 has 15 amino acids. Germline assignment: CDR1 SNHLY and CDR2 FYNNEI. The CDR3 protein is CASSERGGRTDTQYF. In DNA form, the CDR3 reads TGTGCCAGCAGTGAGCGGGGGGGGAGGACAGATACGCAGTATTTT.

This rearrangement joins TRBV11-2 to TRBJ1-4; the match to TRBD1 covers 8 bases. V lost 1 base and J lost 5; bases outside the gene matches: 3. CDR3 length: 15 amino acids. Germline loops: CDR1 SGHAT, CDR2 FQNNGV. CDR3 region: CASSLGGTGNEKLFF. The CDR3 nucleotides are TGTGCCAGCAGCTTAGGAGGGACAGGAAATGAAAAACTGTTTTTT.

V usage is TRBV18 and J usage is TRBJ2-2; 10 bases fit TRBD1. From germline, CDR1 is KGHSH and CDR2 LQKENI. This CDR3 has 16 amino acids. The V and J ends lost 3 bases and 4 bases, in that order; junction bases with no gene match: 5. CDR3 nucleotides: TGTGCCAGCTCACCCGAGGGGACAGGGGTCACCGGGGAGCTGTTTTTT. Amino acid sequence: CASSPEGTGVTGELFF.

CDR3 DNA: TGTGCCAGCAGCGCCCTCACAGGGGATACTGAAGCTTTCTTT. Protein sequence: CASSALTGDTEAFF. The chain links TRBV9 to TRBJ1-1, with TRBD1 identical over 7 bases. The V and J ends lost 3 bases and 5 bases, in that order; junction bases with no gene match: 7. Germline CDR1 is SGDLS and CDR2 is YYNGEE. The CDR3 loop spans 14 amino acids.

The DNA for the CDR3 is TGTGCCAGCAGCTTAGGCCAGGGGGGTGGCGGGGAGCTGTTTTTT. Its translation: CASSLGQGGGGELFF. The rearrangement uses TRBV7-2 and TRBJ2-2; a weak D match, TRBD1 (7 bases). Germline V gene lookup returns CDR1 SGHTA and CDR2 FQGNSA. The V end was cut by 1 base, the J end by 7 bases, with 13 bases between. CDR3 size: 15 residues.

This clone came up once. The V and J genes are TRBV7-7 and TRBJ2-2, with 7 bases lining up with TRBD2. The CDR3 spans 15 residues. CDR1 and CDR2 (germline): SSHAT, FNYEAQ (reference sequence). V lost 3 bases to trimming and J lost 1 base; unmatched junction nucleotides: 2. In DNA form, the CDR3 reads TGTGCCAGCAGCTTGAGCGGGATGAACACCGGGGAGCTGTTTTTT. It is translated as CASSLSGMNTGELFF.

The chain employs TRBV29-1 and TRBJ1-2; unclear D gene. The CDR3 is 13 amino acids. V lost 6 bases, J lost 7 bases, and 18 bases lay in between. Germline V gives CDR1 SQVTM, CDR2 ANQGSEA. The CDR3 region is CSVGEAWAPGYTF. The CDR3 bases are TGCAGCGTGGGAGAAGCGTGGGCGCCTGGCTACACCTTC.

The chain has TRBV5-5 and TRBJ2-2; D is unclear. Germline loops: CDR1 SGHKS, CDR2 YYEKEE (reference sequence). Trimming removed 4 bases from V and 4 bases from J, with 8 bases in between. The CDR3 runs to 13 residues. CDR3 in amino acids: CASSASSTGELFF. The CDR3 DNA reads as TGTGCCAGCAGCGCGAGCTCCACCGGGGAGCTGTTTTTT.

V is TRBV29-1 and J is TRBJ2-7; 10 positions match TRBD1. Germline CDR1 is SQVTM and CDR2 is ANQGSEA. This CDR3 is 12 amino acids long. Germline trimming cut 5 bases from V and 3 bases from J; bases unmatched to any gene: 1. The CDR3 region has the DNA TGCAGCGTTCGGACAGGGGGCTACGAGCAGTACTTC. Its translation is CSVRTGGYEQYF.